This T cell receptor beta chain was observed in a study of shared clonotypes between healthy human individuals. Study overall: CD4 naive and memory got three plates each, CD8 naive two, CD8 memory one. Overall study findings and caveats: Naive subsets generally had larger estimated richness than memory subsets. Around 5.3% of naive CD4 clonotypes were shared across four donors.

Here immunoSEQ multiplex PCR was the method, and the copy in TCRdb shows in-frame clones only, minus some. Here the sample spans about 2 million clones, about 95% being singletons. Naive CD8 cells, CD45RO-negative and positively selected for CCR7, excluded terminally differentiated effector memory CD45RA+ cells. CDR1 and CDR2 (germline): MNHEY, SVGAGI. V dropped 6 bases and J dropped 1 base, with 15 bases sitting between them. The CDR3 spans 15 residues. This clone has only one observation. Its antigen remains unidentified. The sequenced material came from naive CD8+ T cells sorted from blood. The chain recombines TRBV6-5 with TRBJ1-2; D gene ambiguous. The sequence was obtained from a man aged 18-30 years in good health. For the CDR3, the DNA is TGTGCCAGCAGCCTTTCGGGATTGTTTAACTATGGCTACACCTTC. Translated: CASSLSGLFNYGYTF.